This passage covers 11 T cell receptor beta chains from one sample sequenced in a study of Ad26.COV2.S vaccination and SARS-CoV-2 variants. The protocol was immunoSEQ multiplex PCR, while the TCRdb copy is restricted to in-frame clones and leaves out a portion. The sample lists 350,000 to 450,000 clones; roughly 90% were seen once. Treatment described: around 19 received Ad26.COV2.S at low or high dose, single or two shots; roughly 5 received placebo; per-sample allocation not given. Samples were taken on day 63 after the first vaccine or placebo injection. The sample in question was peripheral blood, obtained in a trial of Ad26.COV2.S vaccine versus placebo. The receptors here all came from a person aged 18-65 years who received the Ad26.COV2.S COVID-19 vaccine or a placebo.

The chain is built from TRBV4-2 and TRBJ2-6; 7 nucleotides line up with TRBD2. The CDR3 is 17 residues long. Unmatched junction bases numbered 2, after V lost 0 bases and J lost 0 bases. The germline V gene has CDR1 LGHNA and CDR2 YNFKEQ. The chain's CDR3 is CASSQDSGGSGANVLTF. CDR3 in DNA: TGTGCCAGCAGCCAAGATTCGGGGGGCTCTGGGGCCAACGTCCTGACTTTC.

This chain links TRBV28 with TRBJ1-2; D is uncertain. CDR1 and CDR2 from the germline V gene are MDHEN and SYDVKM. This CDR3 is 12 amino acids long. V gave up 3 bases and J gave up 4 bases, with 6 bases separating them. As DNA, the CDR3 is TGTGCCAGCAGTTTGAATGGCTATGGCTACACCTTC. Translation: CASSLNGYGYTF.

The rearrangement uses TRBV9 and TRBJ2-7; 7 bases map to TRBD1. V lost 0 bases, J lost 2 bases, and 5 bases stayed unmatched. Germline CDR1 SGDLS, CDR2 YYNGEE. The CDR3 totals 15 residues. The CDR3 loop is CASSVVPGGAYEQYF. In DNA form, the CDR3 reads TGTGCCAGCAGCGTAGTTCCAGGGGGTGCCTACGAGCAGTACTTC. Variable domain in full (rest from reference TRBV9 and TRBJ2-7): DSGVTQTPKHLITATGQRVTLRCSPRSGDLSVYWYQQSLDQGLQFLIQYYNGEERAKGNILERFSAQQFPDLHSELNLSSLELGDSALYFCASSVVPGGAYEQYFGPGTRLTVT.

V is TRBV3-1 (or the pseudogene TRBV3-2) and J is TRBJ2-1; either TRBD1 or TRBD2 may fit D (6 bases each). The V gene lost 4 bases and the J gene lost 9 bases, with 10 bases spanning the gap. Per the germline V gene, CDR1 is LGHDT and CDR2 is YNNKEL (reference sequence). CDR3 size: 12 residues. This CDR3 reads CASSRGAGEQFF. CDR3 DNA sequence: TGTGCCAGCAGCCGGGGGGCTGGTGAGCAGTTCTTC.

J is TRBJ2-2 and V is TRBV6-2 or TRBV6-3, with 8 bases aligning to TRBD2. Germline CDR1 and CDR2: MNHEY and SVGEGT. V was clipped by 6 bases and J by 8 bases; unmatched bases: 8. The CDR3 is made up of 14 amino acids. In DNA form, the CDR3 reads TGTGCCAGCAGCTCCCTCGGGGGGGCGGGGGAGCTGTTTTTT. Translated, it gives CASSSLGGAGELFF.

The chain uses TRBV27 and TRBJ1-5; D is unresolved. The germline CDR1 and CDR2 sequences are MNHEY and SMNVEV (reference sequence). Between the trimmed V and J ends, which lost 3 bases and 2 bases, there was a span of 17 bases. This CDR3 is 17 amino acids long. The CDR3 is CASSFSDSTGGNQPQHF. The DNA of the CDR3 is TGTGCCAGCAGTTTCTCAGACTCAACCGGGGGCAATCAGCCCCAGCATTTT.

This chain connects TRBV9 to TRBJ2-5, with no clear D. The V end lost 1 base, the J end lost 0 bases, and 7 bases lay between the germline ends. The CDR3 length is 14 residues. Looked up from germline, CDR1 is SGDLS and CDR2 is YYNGEE. CDR3 coding DNA: TGTGCCAGCAGCGTACAAGAGTACCAAGAGACCCAGTACTTC. Translation: CASSVQEYQETQYF.

The chain has TRBV11-2 and TRBJ1-3; D perhaps matches TRBD1 (5 bases). Trimming cost V 2 bases and J 2 bases, with 13 bases left between them. CDR3 size: 16 residues. Germline V gene data show CDR1 as SGHAT and CDR2 as FQNNGV. The CDR3 loop reads CASSLLRGAAGNTIYF. DNA of the CDR3: TGTGCCAGCAGCTTATTGAGAGGGGCGGCTGGAAACACCATATATTTT.

The chain has TRBV30 and TRBJ1-6; D is unresolved. V lost 6 bases to trimming and J lost 5 bases, with 17 bases between them. Germline V gene sequence: CDR1 GTSNPN, CDR2 SVGIG (reference sequence). The CDR3 runs to 15 residues. CDR3: CACWNARLHNSPLHF. CDR3 in DNA: TGTGCCTGTTGGAACGCACGGCTTCATAATTCACCCCTCCACTTT.

The V and J genes are TRBV5-5 and TRBJ2-7, with D perhaps matching TRBD1 or TRBD2 (5 bases each). V lost 0 bases and J 2 bases, leaving 9 bases between the germline ends. Germline V gene data show CDR1 as SGHKS and CDR2 as YYEKEE (reference sequence). The CDR3 loop spans 14 amino acids. CDR3 sequence (DNA): TGTGCCAGCAGCTTGGAGGGGACCGCCTACGAGCAGTACTTC. Protein sequence: CASSLEGTAYEQYF.

The genes are TRBV6-6 and TRBJ1-1; tentatively, D is TRBD1 (5 bases). Germline CDR1 reads MNHNY; CDR2 reads SVGAGI (reference sequence). The V end lost 2 bases, the J end lost 1 base, and 8 bases lay between the germline ends. The CDR3 has 14 amino acids. CDR3 in amino acids: CASSYTGKNTEAFF. DNA of the CDR3: TGTGCCAGCAGTTACACAGGAAAGAACACTGAAGCTTTCTTT.